This TCR beta chain originates from a study of cytomegalovirus exposure and HLA in healthy donors. Across the study: The early release's HLA-typed donors yielded roughly 85 million unique TCRs. General study findings and limits: Most observed TCR sequences were rare, whereas some public TCRs were detected in many donors. Among the most significant clusters, several appeared linked to common viral pathogens in a later analysis.

As regards this clone: The antigen remains unidentified.

PCR involved 60 Vbeta and 13 Jbeta primers. TCRdb's table, derived via immunoSEQ multiplex PCR, lists solely in-frame clones and lacks some. The sample includes approximately 250,000 clones, around 80% of them seen just once. This sequence originates from a boy younger than 18 in good health and CMV-seronegative. The sample consisted of PBMCs.

CDR3 coding DNA: TGTGCCAGCAGTGGAGGGGCCGGGACAGGTTTTAACTATGGCTACACCTTC. It yields the protein CASSGGAGTGFNYGYTF. The chain couples TRBV27 to TRBJ1-2, with 8 bases matching TRBD1. After removal of 5 bases from V and 1 base from J, the junction contained 12 bases not matched to a gene. Germline-derived CDR1 and CDR2 are MNHEY and SMNVEV (reference sequence). The CDR3 length is 17 residues.